Following are 30 T cell receptor beta chains from one sample sequenced in a study of blood T cells in healthy people across ages. A second PCR of about 6 to 11 cycles used a sample-barcoded 5' primer and a J-beta primer mix. TCRdb fed the 5' RACE reads into MiXCR, producing one record per CDR3 protein. Of 600,000 to 1,000,000 distinct CDR3 sequences in the sample, roughly 64% were seen once. The material sequenced was blood. The receptors were gathered from a man aged 25-45 years in good health.

This clonotype was found a few times. The chain links TRBV2 to TRBJ1-1; maybe TRBD1 (5 bases). This CDR3 region has 15 residues. V lost 5 bases, J lost 3 bases, and 16 bases lay in between. Germline V CDR1 and CDR2: SNHLY, FYNNEI. CDR3 nucleotide sequence: TGTGCCAGCAGTCACGGGACGGTGGGGGACACTGAAGCTTTCTTT. Translating it yields CASSHGTVGDTEAFF. Full variable domain (missing parts from reference TRBV2 and TRBJ1-1): EPEVTQTPSHQVTQMGQEVILRCVPISNHLYFYWYRQILGQKVEFLVSFYNNEISEKSEIFDDQFSVERPDGSNFTLKIRSTKLEDSAMYFCASSHGTVGDTEAFFGQGTRLTVV.

The rearrangement links TRBV12-5 to TRBJ2-7; 9 nucleotides line up with TRBD1. V was pared by 10 bases and J by 5 bases, with 12 bases of the junction left unmatched. Germline lookup yields CDR1 LGHNT and CDR2 FRNRAP. The CDR3 is 14 amino acids. CDR3 amino acids: CATASGQGFDEQYF. CDR3 DNA: TGTGCTACAGCATCGGGACAGGGATTTGACGAGCAGTACTTC.

J is TRBJ2-7 and V is TRBV4-2; D gene unclear. V dropped 2 bases and J dropped 4 bases, with 6 bases sitting between them. The CDR3 has 12 residues. From germline, CDR1 is LGHNA and CDR2 YNFKEQ. The CDR3 sequence is CASSQFGYEQYF. CDR3 nucleotides: TGTGCCAGCAGCCAATTTGGTTACGAGCAGTACTTC.

V gene TRBV6-6 combines with J gene TRBJ1-1; the D gene is possibly TRBD1 (6 bases). The CDR3 loop spans 15 amino acids. With 2 bases removed from V and 1 base from J, the gap between germline ends came to 11 bases. Per the germline V gene, CDR1 is MNHNY and CDR2 is SVGAGI (reference sequence). CDR3 loop: CASSYPGGRNTEAFF. The CDR3 bases are TGTGCCAGCAGTTACCCCGGGGGCCGGAACACTGAAGCTTTCTTT.

This clonotype occurred a few times. The chain is built from TRBV29-1 and TRBJ2-3; a possible D gene is TRBD1 (7 bases). The CDR3 contains 19 residues. V lost 1 base, J lost 2 bases, and 25 bases lay in between. Germline CDR1 SQVTM, CDR2 ANQGSEA. The CDR3 here is CSVEGGTTSARGVTDTQYF. CDR3 in DNA: TGCAGCGTTGAAGGCGGGACAACTTCAGCCAGGGGGGTCACAGATACGCAGTATTTT.

This chain links TRBV7-9 with TRBJ2-5; D is unresolved. Gene TRBJ2-7 matches the end of the DNA better, so the J call may be wrong. This CDR3 contains 13 residues. Germline assignment: CDR1 SEHNR and CDR2 FQNEAQ (reference sequence). In DNA form, the CDR3 reads TGTGCCAGCAGCCCAGACCTTCCCGACGAGCAGTACTTC. Translation: CASSPDLPDEQYF.

There are a few counts of this clonotype. V gene TRBV20-1 combines with J gene TRBJ2-5; 10 nucleotides align to TRBD2. J lost 5 bases, V lost 4 bases, and 7 bases had no gene match. The CDR3 runs 14 residues. CDR1 and CDR2 from the germline V gene are DFQATT and SNEGSKA (reference sequence). CDR3 residues: CSATLGTSAETQYF. Here the CDR3 DNA reads TGCAGTGCTACTCTTGGGACTAGCGCGGAGACCCAGTACTTC.

The chain joins TRBV21-1 to TRBJ2-4; the DNA was not compared with TRBD1, the D call given in the table. TRBJ2-7 explains the end of the DNA better; the J call may be wrong. TRBV21-1 represents a pseudogene. This CDR3 has 16 amino acids. The CDR3 spells CASSKIEDRTMYEQYF. DNA for the CDR3: TGTGCCAGCAGCAAGATTGAGGACAGAACGATGTACGAGCAGTACTTC.

This chain links TRBV28 with TRBJ2-5; 7 bases fit TRBD1. Germline V gives CDR1 MDHEN, CDR2 SYDVKM. The CDR3 runs to 14 residues. Trimming at V came to 5 bases and at J to 9 bases, leaving 12 bases not matched to a gene. The CDR3 spells CASSEQQGRKAQYF. The CDR3 nucleotides read TGTGCCAGCAGTGAACAACAGGGGCGTAAGGCCCAGTACTTC.

The chain combines TRBV12-3 or TRBV12-4 with TRBJ1-5; possibly TRBD1 for D (5 bases). The CDR3 has 16 residues. V was cut by 5 bases and J by 0 bases, with 14 bases left in between. The CDR3 sequence is CASSPMGPYSNQPQHF. The CDR3 DNA reads TGTGCCAGCAGTCCCATGGGACCGTATAGCAATCAGCCCCAGCATTTT.

This clonotype appeared a single time. The rearrangement uses TRBV5-8 and TRBJ2-3; 8 bases are a match to TRBD2. Germline V CDR1 and CDR2: SGHTS, YDEGEE. This CDR3 is built from 15 residues. Trimming removed 2 bases from V and 0 bases from J; junction bases left unmatched: 2. This CDR3 reads CASSFGGGSTDTQYF. The CDR3 nucleotides read TGTGCCAGCAGCTTCGGCGGGGGGAGCACAGATACGCAGTATTTT. Based on the CDR3 plus reference TRBV5-8 and TRBJ2-3, the full variable domain is EAGVTQSPTHLIKTRGQQATLRCSPISGHTSVYWYQQALGLGLQFLLWYDEGEERNRGNFPPRFSGRQFPNYSSELNVNALELEDSALYLCASSFGGGSTDTQYFGPGTRLTVL.

This clonotype was counted only a few times. The chain employs TRBV7-9 and TRBJ1-2; no definite D call. Germline lookup yields CDR1 SEHNR and CDR2 FQNEAQ (reference sequence). CDR3 length: 13 amino acids. V was trimmed by 3 bases and J by 3 bases, leaving 8 bases between them. CDR3: CASSFGSHYGYTF. The CDR3 DNA sequence: TGTGCCAGCAGCTTCGGGTCTCACTATGGCTACACCTTC.

CDR3 DNA: TGCAGCGTTGAAGAAAGTGAGGACTATGGCTACACCTTC. Its translation: CSVEESEDYGYTF. V usage is TRBV29-1 and J usage is TRBJ1-2; D ambiguous. The ends were cut back, 0 bases at V and 3 bases at J, with 8 bases in the middle. This CDR3 spans 13 amino acids. From germline, CDR1 is SQVTM and CDR2 ANQGSEA.

The genes are TRBV19 and TRBJ1-6; D is ambiguous. Germline V CDR1 and CDR2: LNHDA, SQIVND (reference sequence). The CDR3 is made up of 12 amino acids. V lost 6 bases and J 10 bases, leaving 10 bases between the germline ends. The CDR3 sequence is CASRRLGSPLHF. The CDR3 DNA sequence: TGTGCCAGTAGGCGCCTAGGCTCACCCCTCCACTTT.

The chain combines TRBV11-1 with TRBJ2-6, with D uncertain. The CDR3 is 14 residues long. Trimming removed 4 bases at V and 3 bases at J, with 7 bases between. Germline-derived CDR1 and CDR2 are SGHAT and FQDESV (reference sequence). CDR3 nucleotide sequence: TGTGCCAGCAGCTCGGCCATTGGGGCCAACGTCCTGACTTTC. Translating it yields CASSSAIGANVLTF.

A word on this clonotype: This may stem from a read error, because a much larger clone lies one nucleotide away. The chain links TRBV20-1 to TRBJ2-5; no firm D call. The V gene lost 2 bases and the J gene lost 4 bases, with 8 bases spanning the gap. Germline V gives CDR1 DFQATT, CDR2 SNEGSKA (reference sequence). The CDR3 is 12 residues long. This CDR3 reads CSARPRTETQYF. DNA for the CDR3: TGCAGTGCTAGACCCAGGACAGAGACCCAGTACTTC.

J is TRBJ1-4 and V is TRBV12-3 or TRBV12-4, with D possibly matching TRBD1 (5 bases). There are 16 residues in the CDR3. With 3 bases removed from V and 0 bases from J, the gap between germline ends came to 11 bases. CDR3 protein: CASSLGDPATNEKLFF. For the CDR3, the DNA is TGTGCCAGCAGTTTGGGGGATCCCGCAACTAATGAAAAACTGTTTTTT.

This sequence joins TRBV6-6 and TRBJ1-2, with D tentatively TRBD1 (5 bases). V was pared by 5 bases and J by 6 bases, with 16 bases between. Germline V gene lookup returns CDR1 MNHNY and CDR2 SVGAGI (reference sequence). CDR3 length equals 14 residues. The CDR3 region has the DNA TGTGCCAGCAGTGTACGGGGGTTAGGGGATGGCTACACCTTC. Residues: CASSVRGLGDGYTF.

This clonotype came up a few times. The chain recombines TRBV28 with TRBJ2-7, with D unresolved. Germline V gives CDR1 MDHEN, CDR2 SYDVKM. The V gene lost 7 bases and the J gene lost 5 bases, with 18 bases spanning the gap. This CDR3 has 14 amino acids. CDR3 loop: CASTTSASGDEQYF. The CDR3 DNA reads as TGTGCCAGCACGACTTCTGCTTCTGGAGACGAGCAGTACTTC.

Only a few counts were recorded for this clonotype. The chain carries TRBV7-9 and TRBJ2-2, with TRBD2 matching 14 bases. CDR3 length: 18 residues. Trimming removed 5 bases from V and 5 bases from J; junction bases left unmatched: 10. Germline values: CDR1 SEHNR, CDR2 FQNEAQ (reference sequence). This CDR3 reads CASSRGTSGGLSTGELFF. The CDR3 DNA reads as TGTGCCAGCAGCCGAGGGACTAGCGGGGGACTGAGTACCGGGGAGCTGTTTTTT. Full variable domain (rest looked up from reference TRBV7-9 and TRBJ2-2): DTGVSQNPRHKITKRGQNVTFRCDPISEHNRLYWYRQTLGQGPEFLTYFQNEAQLEKSRLLSDRFSAERPKGSFSTLEIQRTEQGDSAMYLCASSRGTSGGLSTGELFFGEGSRLTVL.

The J gene is TRBJ1-3, the V gene TRBV7-2; 8 positions agree with TRBD1. The CDR3 runs 15 residues. Germline V gives CDR1 SGHTA, CDR2 FQGNSA. J lost 3 bases, V lost 4 bases, and 5 bases had no gene match. In DNA form, the CDR3 reads TGTGCCAGCAGCTCCGCACAGGGGGGTGGAAACACCATATATTTT. This translates into CASSSAQGGGNTIYF.

The rearrangement uses TRBV2 and TRBJ2-7; TRBD2 agrees at 9 bases. The CDR3 extends over 15 amino acids. In germline, CDR1 is SNHLY, CDR2 FYNNEI. Trimming removed 5 bases from V and 1 base from J; junction bases left unmatched: 6. The CDR3 DNA follows: TGTGCCAGCAGTTCTAGCGGGAAAGGGTCCTACGAGCAGTACTTC. It encodes CASSSSGKGSYEQYF.

The chain has TRBV5-1 and TRBJ2-4, with D perhaps TRBD1 or TRBD2 (6 bases each). V was clipped by 4 bases and J by 5 bases, with 13 bases between them. Germline CDR1 reads SGHRS; CDR2 reads YFSETQ. The CDR3 totals 14 residues. CDR3 in DNA: TGCGCCAGCAGCACCCGGGGGCCCGAAAACATTCAGTACTTC. This translates into CASSTRGPENIQYF.

This clonotype occurred a few times. This chain links TRBV6-6 with TRBJ2-7; 11 positions match TRBD1. The CDR3 extends over 17 amino acids. With V trimmed by 0 bases and J by 5 bases, 9 bases remained unmatched. Germline CDR1 reads MNHNY; CDR2 reads SVGAGI (reference sequence). CDR3 sequence: CASSYSNSGTGGDEQYF. Written as DNA, the CDR3 is TGTGCCAGCAGTTACTCCAACTCCGGGACAGGGGGGGACGAGCAGTACTTC.

Details on this clonotype: At one boundary the junction diverges from the germline segment, which might be a read error. The J gene is TRBJ2-4, the V gene TRBV5-5; 9 nucleotides align to TRBD2. The end of the DNA aligns better with TRBJ2-7, so the J call may be wrong. This CDR3 contains 14 residues. Per germline, CDR1 SGHKS and CDR2 YYEKEE (reference sequence). The CDR3 region is CVSSLAGGPNEQYF. The CDR3 DNA is TGTGTCAGCAGCTTGGCGGGAGGGCCTAACGAGCAGTACTTC.

The rearrangement uses TRBV7-2 and TRBJ2-6; D is undetermined. From germline, CDR1 is SGHTA and CDR2 FQGNSA. Deletions cut 9 bases from V and 0 bases from J, with 12 bases between. This CDR3 contains 15 residues. The CDR3, as DNA: TGTGCCAGTTCTCAACAGAGCTCTGGGGCCAACGTCCTGACTTTC. Its protein is CASSQQSSGANVLTF. Combining the CDR3 with reference TRBV7-2 and TRBJ2-6 gives the whole variable domain GAGVSQSPSNKVTEKGKDVELRCDPISGHTALYWYRQSLGQGLEFLIYFQGNSAPDKSGLPSDRFSAERTGGSVSTLTIQRTQQEDSAVYLCASSQQSSGANVLTFGAGSRLTVL.

This clonotype was recorded at least ten times. The gene calls are TRBV7-9 and TRBJ2-5, with unresolved D. The CDR3 spans 12 residues. V shed 4 bases and J shed 3 bases, with 6 bases lying between them. CDR1 and CDR2 (germline): SEHNR, FQNEAQ (reference sequence). CDR3 region: CASSSTKETQYF. The DNA for the CDR3 is TGTGCCAGCAGCTCAACGAAAGAGACCCAGTACTTC.

Worth noting for this clonotype: The conserved final phenylalanine or tryptophan is absent from the CDR3, which likely points to a read error. V is TRBV4-2 and J is TRBJ2-5; D remains ambiguous. This CDR3 is 14 amino acids long. Germline V gives CDR1 LGHNA, CDR2 YNFKEQ. Trimming shortened V by 1 base and J by 2 bases, and 8 bases separated the two germline ends. The CDR3 is CASSQVTVQETQYL. The CDR3 nucleotides read TGTGCCAGCAGCCAAGTTACAGTTCAAGAGACCCAGTACTTA.

This clonotype has a handful of counts. V usage is TRBV5-1 and J usage is TRBJ1-1; no firm D call. The ends were cut back, 4 bases at V and 1 base at J, with 11 bases in the middle. CDR3 length equals 14 residues. The germline V gene has CDR1 SGHRS and CDR2 YFSETQ. The CDR3 DNA reads TGCGCCAGCAGCCCTTTTGGGTCGAACACTGAAGCTTTCTTT. This translates into CASSPFGSNTEAFF.

This clonotype has a handful of counts. The V call is TRBV4-2, the J call TRBJ1-1, with D unclear. This CDR3 has 13 amino acids. The germline V gene has CDR1 LGHNA and CDR2 YNFKEQ. V was clipped by 0 bases and J by 3 bases, with 5 bases between them. The CDR3 sequence is CASSQEAYTEAFF. CDR3 DNA sequence: TGTGCCAGCAGCCAAGAAGCGTACACTGAAGCTTTCTTT.